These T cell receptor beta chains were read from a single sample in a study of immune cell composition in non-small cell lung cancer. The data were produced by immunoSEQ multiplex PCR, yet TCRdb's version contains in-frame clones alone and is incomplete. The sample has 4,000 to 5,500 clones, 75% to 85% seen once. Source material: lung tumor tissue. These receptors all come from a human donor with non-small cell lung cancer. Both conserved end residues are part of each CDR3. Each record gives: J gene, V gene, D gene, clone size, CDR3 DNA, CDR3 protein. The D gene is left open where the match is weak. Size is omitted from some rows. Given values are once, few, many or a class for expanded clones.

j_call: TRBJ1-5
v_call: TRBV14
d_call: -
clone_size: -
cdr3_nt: TGTGCCAGCAGCCAAGGAGGAAATCAGCCCCAGCATTTT
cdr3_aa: CASSQGGNQPQHF

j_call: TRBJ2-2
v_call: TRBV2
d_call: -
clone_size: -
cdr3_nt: TGTGCCAGCATACAAGCTAGCTCGAACACCGGGGAGCTGTTTTTT
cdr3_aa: CASIQASSNTGELFF

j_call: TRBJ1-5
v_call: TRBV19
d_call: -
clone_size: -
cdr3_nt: TGTGCCAGTAGTCTCCCATCTAATCAGCCCCAGCATTTT
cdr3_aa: CASSLPSNQPQHF

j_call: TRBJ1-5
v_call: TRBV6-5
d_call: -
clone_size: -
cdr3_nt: TGTGCCAGCAAGGACGGGGCCTCTTCCCGCCCCCAGCATTTT
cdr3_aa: CASKDGASSRPQHF

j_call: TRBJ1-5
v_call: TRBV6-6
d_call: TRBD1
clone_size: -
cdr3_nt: TGTGCCAGCAGTTACACCCAGGGGGCGGGCAATCAGCCCCAGCATTTT
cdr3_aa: CASSYTQGAGNQPQHF

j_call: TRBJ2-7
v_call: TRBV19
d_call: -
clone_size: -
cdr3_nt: TGTGCCAGTAGTACTCGCGCGGGCAGCTCCTACGAGCAGTACTTC
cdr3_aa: CASSTRAGSSYEQYF

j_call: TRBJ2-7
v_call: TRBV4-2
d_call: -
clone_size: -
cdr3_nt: TGTGCCAGCAGCTTCAGGGGTCCCCCCTACGAGCAGTACTTC
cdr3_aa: CASSFRGPPYEQYF

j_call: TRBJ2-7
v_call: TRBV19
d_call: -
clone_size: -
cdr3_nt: TGTGCCAGTCGCCAAGGGGTCGAGCAGTACTTC
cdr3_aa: CASRQGVEQYF

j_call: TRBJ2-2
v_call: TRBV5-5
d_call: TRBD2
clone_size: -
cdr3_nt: TGTGCCAGCAGCCTACTAGCGGGGCTCACCGGGGAGCTGTTTTTT
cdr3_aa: CASSLLAGLTGELFF

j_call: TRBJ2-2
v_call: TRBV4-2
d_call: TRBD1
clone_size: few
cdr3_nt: TGTGCCAGCAGCCCCAGGACAGGCCCTCTATGGTCCGGGGAGCTGTTTTTT
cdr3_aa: CASSPRTGPLWSGELFF

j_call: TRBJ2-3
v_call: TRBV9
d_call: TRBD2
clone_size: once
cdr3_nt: TGTGCCAGCAGCGTATTCGCGGGGGGGCCTACAGATACGCAGTATTTT
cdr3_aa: CASSVFAGGPTDTQYF

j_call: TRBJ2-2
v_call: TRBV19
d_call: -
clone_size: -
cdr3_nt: TGTGCCAGTAGTATCCGTGGGAGCGGGGAGCTGTTTTTT
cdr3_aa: CASSIRGSGELFF

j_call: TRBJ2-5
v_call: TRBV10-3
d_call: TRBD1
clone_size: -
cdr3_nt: TGTGCCACAAGGGGGCGCGAAGAGACCCAGTACTTC
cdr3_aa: CATRGREETQYF

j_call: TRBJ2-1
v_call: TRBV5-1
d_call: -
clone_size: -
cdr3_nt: TGCGCCAGCAGCTTGTTAACATCCAATGAGCAGTTCTTC
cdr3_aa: CASSLLTSNEQFF

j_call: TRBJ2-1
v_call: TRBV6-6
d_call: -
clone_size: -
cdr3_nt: TGTGCCAGCAGTTACTCGGGGGGCCCGGGCAATGAGCAGTTCTTC
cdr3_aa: CASSYSGGPGNEQFF

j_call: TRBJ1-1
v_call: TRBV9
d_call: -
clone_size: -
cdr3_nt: TGTGCCAGCAGCCGGAGGGGGGACACTGAAGCTTTCTTT
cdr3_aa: CASSRRGDTEAFF

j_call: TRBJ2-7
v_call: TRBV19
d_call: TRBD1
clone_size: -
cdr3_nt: TGTGCCAGTAGTGGGGGGGACAGGGGCTACGAGCAGTACTTC
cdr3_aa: CASSGGDRGYEQYF

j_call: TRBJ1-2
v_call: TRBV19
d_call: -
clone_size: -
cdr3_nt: TGTGCCAGTTCAGAGAGGCAAGGCTACACCTTC
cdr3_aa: CASSERQGYTF

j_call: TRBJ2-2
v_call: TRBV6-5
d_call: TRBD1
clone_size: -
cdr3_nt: TGTGCCAGCAGGCCGACAGGGAACTCCGGGGAGCTGTTTTTT
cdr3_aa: CASRPTGNSGELFF

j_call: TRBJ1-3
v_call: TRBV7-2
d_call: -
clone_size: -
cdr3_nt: TGTGCCAGCAGCTTAGGGATAGCAGGAAACACCATATATTTT
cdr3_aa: CASSLGIAGNTIYF

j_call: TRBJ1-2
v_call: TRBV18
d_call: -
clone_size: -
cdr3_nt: TGTGCCAGCTCACCAACCCAGGGGAGACGGAACTATGGCTACACCTTC
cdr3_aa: CASSPTQGRRNYGYTF

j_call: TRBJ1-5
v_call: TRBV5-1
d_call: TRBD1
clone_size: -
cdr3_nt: TGCGCCAGCAGCTTCCAGGGGGCGAGCAATCAGCCCCAGCATTTT
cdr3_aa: CASSFQGASNQPQHF